A single sample is the source of the 10 T cell receptor beta chains below, sequenced in a study of blood T cell repertoires in COVID-19. Repertoires were generated with immunoSEQ multiplex PCR, while TCRdb's copy carries only in-frame clones and drops some. In the table there are around 150,000 clones, around three quarters of which are singletons. The source material was peripheral blood. The receptors were gathered from a man between 50 and 59 years old with acute or convalescent COVID-19.

The gene calls are TRBV2 and TRBJ1-4; 8 bases are shared with TRBD1. This CDR3 is 15 amino acids long. The germline V gene has CDR1 SNHLY and CDR2 FYNNEI. V was pared by 7 bases and J by 3 bases, with 7 bases of the junction left unmatched. This CDR3 reads CASIQGGGANEKLFF. The CDR3 coding sequence is TGTGCCAGCATACAGGGGGGGGGAGCTAATGAAAAACTGTTTTTT.

The chain couples TRBV6-1 to TRBJ1-5, with TRBD1 matching over 7 bases. V was pared by 4 bases and J by 2 bases, with 17 bases of the junction left unmatched. CDR1 and CDR2 from the germline V gene are MNHNS and SASEGT. The CDR3 is made up of 19 amino acids. CDR3 sequence (DNA): TGTGCCAGCAGTGCAAGGGCGACAGGGAATCTATGGGGCAATCAGCCCCAGCATTTT. This sequence encodes CASSARATGNLWGNQPQHF.

This clone was observed a single time. The chain is built from TRBV7-9 and TRBJ2-7; 8 bases align to TRBD1. V shed 5 bases and J 0 bases; nucleotides not matched to a gene: 15. Germline values: CDR1 SEHNR, CDR2 FQNEAQ (reference sequence). CDR3 length: 18 residues. CDR3 bases: TGTGCCAGCAGCGGGGCGGGGACAGGCCTGAAGCGCTCCTACGAGCAGTACGTC. Encoded protein: CASSGAGTGLKRSYEQYV.

The genes are TRBV5-8 and TRBJ1-1; D ambiguous. CDR1 and CDR2 (germline): SGHTS, YDEGEE. This CDR3 region has 12 residues. Trimming took 0 bases from V and 11 from J, leaving 11 bases between them. The CDR3 loop reads CASSLGGGRAFF. CDR3 sequence (DNA): TGTGCCAGCAGCTTGGGCGGCGGCCGGGCTTTCTTT.

The genes are TRBV18 and TRBJ2-5; 7 positions agree with TRBD1. CDR3 length: 16 amino acids. From germline, CDR1 is KGHSH and CDR2 LQKENI. Trimming removed 3 bases from V and 4 bases from J; junction bases left unmatched: 11. The CDR3 nucleotides are TGTGCCAGCTCACCCTCAGGGGGAACCTTTCCAGAGACCCAGTACTTC. Its protein product is CASSPSGGTFPETQYF.

The table lists this clone with a count of one. The V and J genes are TRBV19 and TRBJ1-2; D is unresolved. Germline CDR1 is LNHDA and CDR2 is SQIVND (reference sequence). This CDR3 comprises 15 residues. Trimming took 4 bases from V and 5 from J, leaving 17 bases between them. CDR3 amino acids: CASSTLGSETYGYTF. In DNA form, the CDR3 reads TGTGCCAGTAGTACCCTAGGCTCCGAGACGTATGGCTACACCTTC. Combining the CDR3 with reference TRBV19 and TRBJ1-2 gives the whole variable domain DGGITQSPKYLFRKEGQNVTLSCEQNLNHDAMYWYRQDPGQGLRLIYYSQIVNDFQKGDIAEGYSVSREKKESFPLTVTSAQKNPTAFYLCASSTLGSETYGYTFGSGTRLTVV.

The V and J genes are TRBV24-1 and TRBJ2-5; D may be TRBD2 (5 bases). V was pared by 9 bases and J by 7 bases, with 11 bases between. Per the germline V gene, CDR1 is KGHDR and CDR2 is SFDVKD. The CDR3 runs to 11 residues. For the CDR3, the DNA is TGTGCCACCGGGGATGGGAGGACCCAGTACTTC. Translated: CATGDGRTQYF.

The chain combines TRBV2 with TRBJ2-7, with 15 bases identical to TRBD2. The germline gives CDR1 SNHLY, CDR2 FYNNEI. The CDR3 extends over 16 amino acids. Losses at the gene ends were 3 bases for V and 4 bases for J; bases not matched to a gene: 4. In DNA form, the CDR3 reads TGTGCCAGCAGTGAGGGACTAGCGGGGGGCCTTTACGAGCAGTACTTC. It codes for CASSEGLAGGLYEQYF. Combining the CDR3 with reference TRBV2 and TRBJ2-7 gives the whole variable domain EPEVTQTPSHQVTQMGQEVILRCVPISNHLYFYWYRQILGQKVEFLVSFYNNEISEKSEIFDDQFSVERPDGSNFTLKIRSTKLEDSAMYFCASSEGLAGGLYEQYFGPGTRLTVT.

The chain joins TRBV24-1 to TRBJ2-1; weak D call: TRBD1 (6 bases). The CDR3 is made up of 14 amino acids. Trimming shortened V by 4 bases and J by 5 bases, and 11 bases separated the two germline ends. In germline, CDR1 is KGHDR, CDR2 SFDVKD. The DNA for the CDR3 is TGTGCCACCAGTGACGGGACACTTAACAATGAGCAGTTCTTC. Amino acids: CATSDGTLNNEQFF.

CDR3 residues: CASSIDHRDGNQPQHF. CDR3 in DNA: TGTGCCAGTAGTATAGATCACAGGGACGGCAATCAGCCCCAGCATTTT. The V call is TRBV19, the J call TRBJ1-5, with D perhaps matching TRBD1 (6 bases). Germline V CDR1 and CDR2: LNHDA, SQIVND (reference sequence). The CDR3 has 16 residues. V was trimmed by 0 bases and J by 2 bases, leaving 11 bases between them.